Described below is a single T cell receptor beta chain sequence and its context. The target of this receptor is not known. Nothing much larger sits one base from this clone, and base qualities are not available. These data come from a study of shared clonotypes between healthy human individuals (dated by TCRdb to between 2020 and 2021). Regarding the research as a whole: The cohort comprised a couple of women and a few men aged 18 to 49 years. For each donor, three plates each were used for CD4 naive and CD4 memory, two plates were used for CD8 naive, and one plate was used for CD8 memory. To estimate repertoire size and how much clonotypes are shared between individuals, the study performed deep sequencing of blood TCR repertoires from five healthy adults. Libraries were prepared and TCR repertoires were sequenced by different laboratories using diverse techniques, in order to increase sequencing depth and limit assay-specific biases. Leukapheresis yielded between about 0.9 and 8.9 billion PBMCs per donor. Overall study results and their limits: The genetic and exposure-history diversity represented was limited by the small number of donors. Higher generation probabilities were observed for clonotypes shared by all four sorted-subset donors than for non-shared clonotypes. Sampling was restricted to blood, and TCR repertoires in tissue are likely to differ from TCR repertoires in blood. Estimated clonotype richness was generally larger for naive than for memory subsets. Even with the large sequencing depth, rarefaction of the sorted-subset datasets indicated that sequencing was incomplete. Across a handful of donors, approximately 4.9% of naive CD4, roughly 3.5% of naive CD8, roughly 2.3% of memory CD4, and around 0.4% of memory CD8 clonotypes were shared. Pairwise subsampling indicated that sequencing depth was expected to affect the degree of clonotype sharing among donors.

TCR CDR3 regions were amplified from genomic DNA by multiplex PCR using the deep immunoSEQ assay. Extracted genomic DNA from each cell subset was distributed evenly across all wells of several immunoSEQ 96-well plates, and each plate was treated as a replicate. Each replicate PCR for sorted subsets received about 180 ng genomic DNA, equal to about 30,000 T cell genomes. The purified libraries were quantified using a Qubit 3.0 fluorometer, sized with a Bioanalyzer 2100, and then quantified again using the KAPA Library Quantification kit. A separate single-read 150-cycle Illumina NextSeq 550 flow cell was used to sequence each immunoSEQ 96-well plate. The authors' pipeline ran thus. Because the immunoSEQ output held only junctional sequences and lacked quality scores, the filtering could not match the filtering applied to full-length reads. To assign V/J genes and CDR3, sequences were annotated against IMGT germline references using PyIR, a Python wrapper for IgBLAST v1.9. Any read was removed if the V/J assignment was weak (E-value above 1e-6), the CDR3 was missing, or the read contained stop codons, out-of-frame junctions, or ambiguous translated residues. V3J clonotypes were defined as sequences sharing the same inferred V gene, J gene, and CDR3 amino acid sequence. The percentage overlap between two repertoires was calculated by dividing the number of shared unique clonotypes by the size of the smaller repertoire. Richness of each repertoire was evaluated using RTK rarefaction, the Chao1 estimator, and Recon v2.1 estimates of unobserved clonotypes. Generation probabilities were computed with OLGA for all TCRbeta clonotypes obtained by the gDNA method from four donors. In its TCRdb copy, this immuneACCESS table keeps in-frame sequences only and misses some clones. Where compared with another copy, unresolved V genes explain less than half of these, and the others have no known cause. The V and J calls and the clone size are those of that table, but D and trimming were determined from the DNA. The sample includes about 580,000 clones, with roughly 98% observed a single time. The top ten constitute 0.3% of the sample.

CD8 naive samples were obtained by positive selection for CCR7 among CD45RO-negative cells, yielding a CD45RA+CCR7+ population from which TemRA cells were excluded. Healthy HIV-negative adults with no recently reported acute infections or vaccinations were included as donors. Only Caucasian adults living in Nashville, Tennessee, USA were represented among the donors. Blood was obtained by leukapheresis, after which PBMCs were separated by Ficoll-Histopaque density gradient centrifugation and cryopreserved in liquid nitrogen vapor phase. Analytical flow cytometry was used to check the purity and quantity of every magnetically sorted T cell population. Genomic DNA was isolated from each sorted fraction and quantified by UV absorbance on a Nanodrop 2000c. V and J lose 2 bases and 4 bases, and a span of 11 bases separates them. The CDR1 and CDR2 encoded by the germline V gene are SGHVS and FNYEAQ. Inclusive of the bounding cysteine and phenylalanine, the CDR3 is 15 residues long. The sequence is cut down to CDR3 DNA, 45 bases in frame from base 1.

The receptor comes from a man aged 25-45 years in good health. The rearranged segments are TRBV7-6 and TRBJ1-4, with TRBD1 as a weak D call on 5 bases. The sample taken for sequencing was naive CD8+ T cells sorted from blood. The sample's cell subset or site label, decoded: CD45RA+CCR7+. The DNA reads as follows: TGTGCCAGCAGCTTAAAACGACAGATTAATGAAAAACTGTTTTTT. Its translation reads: CASSLKRQINEKLFF.